One sample yielded the 18 T cell receptor beta chains listed below, sequenced in a study of cytomegalovirus exposure and HLA in healthy donors. Vbeta (60) and Jbeta (13) primers were used in the PCR. The method was immunoSEQ multiplex PCR; TCRdb's version includes in-frame clones alone and lacks a portion of them. This listing includes under 65,000 clones. The specimen sequenced was PBMCs. Source of these receptors: a woman under 30 in good health and CMV-seronegative.

V and J are TRBV13 and TRBJ1-2; D is perhaps TRBD1 (6 bases). V was trimmed by 5 bases and J by 1 base, leaving 14 bases between them. Germline CDR1 and CDR2: PRHDT and FYEKMQ (reference sequence). There are 15 residues in the CDR3. Here the CDR3 reads CASSPGADLNYGYTF. The CDR3, as DNA: TGTGCCAGCAGCCCAGGGGCAGATCTTAACTATGGCTACACCTTC.

Turning to this clone: The junction and the germline gene differ at one end; a read error may be behind it. This chain joins TRBV4-1 and TRBJ2-1; maybe TRBD2 (5 bases). Germline assignment: CDR1 MGHRA and CDR2 YSYEKL. There are 17 residues in the CDR3. As DNA, the CDR3 is TGCGCCAGCAGCTCGTCCCGGACGCCTAGCTCCGACAATGAGCAGTTCTTC. The encoded protein is CASSSSRTPSSDNEQFF.

J is TRBJ1-1 and V is TRBV6-1; D is unresolved. V was trimmed by 1 base and J by 4 bases, leaving 10 bases between them. The CDR3 is made up of 14 amino acids. Germline V lookup: CDR1 MNHNS, CDR2 SASEGT. CDR3 DNA: TGTGCCAGCAGTGAAGTCGGGTTTGGCACTGAAGCTTTCTTT. It translates to CASSEVGFGTEAFF.

This rearrangement joins TRBV30 to TRBJ2-1, with D possibly TRBD1 on 7 matching bases. The CDR3 runs 14 residues. Deletions cut 1 base from V and 9 bases from J, with 16 bases between. In germline, CDR1 is GTSNPN, CDR2 SVGIG (reference sequence). The chain's CDR3 is CAWSGTGDLSEQFF. The CDR3 DNA is TGTGCCTGGAGTGGTACAGGGGACTTATCTGAGCAGTTCTTC.

The genes are TRBV6-1 and TRBJ2-6; D is possibly TRBD1 (5 bases). The CDR3 spans 13 residues. CDR1 and CDR2 (germline): MNHNS, SASEGT. Deletions cut 4 bases from V and 12 bases from J, with 13 bases between. This CDR3 reads CASSVTAPSVLTF. The CDR3 DNA is TGTGCCAGCAGTGTGACAGCGCCAAGCGTCCTGACTTTC.

The V and J genes are TRBV9 and TRBJ2-3, with TRBD2 matching 8 bases. Looked up from germline, CDR1 is SGDLS and CDR2 is YYNGEE. The CDR3 has 16 amino acids. V trimming: 0 bases; J trimming: 6 bases; junction bases outside the gene matches: 9. The CDR3 here is CASSVGSSGGRDTQYF. In DNA, the CDR3 is TGTGCCAGCAGCGTAGGATCTAGCGGCGGGAGGGATACGCAGTATTTT.

J is TRBJ2-7 and V is TRBV6-5; the D is unclear. The germline V and J ends were trimmed by 6 bases and 3 bases, with 15 bases remaining between them. The CDR3 extends over 14 amino acids. From germline, CDR1 is MNHEY and CDR2 SVGAGI. In DNA form, the CDR3 reads TGTGCCAGCAGCCGATTGACTTCCAACTACGAGCAGTACTTC. Translating it yields CASSRLTSNYEQYF.

The rearrangement links TRBV11-2 to TRBJ2-1; D may be TRBD2 (6 bases). V lost 1 base and J lost 3, with 7 bases in between. CDR3 size: 14 residues. Germline CDR1 and CDR2: SGHAT and FQNNGV. CDR3 nucleotide sequence: TGTGCCAGCAGCTTAGGCGGGAACTACAATGAGCAGTTCTTC. Translation: CASSLGGNYNEQFF.

The chain uses TRBV13 and TRBJ1-1, with a possible D match to TRBD1 (5 bases). V dropped 5 bases and J dropped 5 bases, with 12 bases sitting between them. The CDR3 has 13 amino acids. Germline-derived CDR1 and CDR2 are PRHDT and FYEKMQ (reference sequence). The CDR3 DNA sequence: TGTGCCAGCAGCGCTGGGGCCACAACTGAAGCTTTCTTT. This codes for CASSAGATTEAFF.

The V and J genes are TRBV6-1 and TRBJ2-7; 7 bases agree with TRBD2. Trimming cost V 0 bases and J 2 bases; bases outside gene matches: 10. Germline assignment: CDR1 MNHNS and CDR2 SASEGT. The CDR3 totals 17 residues. DNA for the CDR3: TGTGCCAGCAGTGAAGCGAACGGCGGGAGAGTCGCCTACGAGCAGTACTTC. It specifies CASSEANGGRVAYEQYF.

The chain joins TRBV6-6 to TRBJ1-2; 7 nucleotides align to TRBD1. Losses at the gene ends were 4 bases for V and 8 bases for J; bases not matched to a gene: 4. The CDR3 has 12 residues. CDR1 and CDR2 (germline): MNHNY, SVGAGI (reference sequence). CDR3 residues: CASSFDRDGYTF. The CDR3 DNA reads as TGTGCCAGCAGTTTCGACAGGGACGGCTACACCTTC.

The chain couples TRBV7-6 to TRBJ2-7; D is possibly TRBD1 (5 bases). CDR3 length: 12 amino acids. Per germline, CDR1 SGHVS and CDR2 FNYEAQ. V lost 5 bases and J lost 4, with 9 bases in between. The CDR3 is CASSQQGYEQYF. CDR3 coding DNA: TGTGCCAGCAGCCAGCAGGGTTACGAGCAGTACTTC.

V is TRBV29-1 and J is TRBJ2-1, with 10 positions matching TRBD2. This CDR3 is 13 amino acids long. After removal of 7 bases from V and 5 bases from J, the junction contained 5 bases not matched to a gene. The germline gives CDR1 SQVTM, CDR2 ANQGSEA. CDR3 sequence reads: CSAWTSGDNEQFF. Here the CDR3 DNA reads TGCAGCGCCTGGACTAGCGGCGACAATGAGCAGTTCTTC.

The chain carries TRBV19 and TRBJ1-1, with D possibly matching TRBD1 (6 bases). CDR3 length: 14 amino acids. The V gene's germline CDR1 is LNHDA and CDR2 SQIVND (reference sequence). Trimming stripped 3 bases from V and 4 bases from J, with 12 bases between. The CDR3, as DNA: TGTGCCAGTAGTATGCAGGGGACGGGCACTGAAGCTTTCTTT. Translation: CASSMQGTGTEAFF. The whole variable domain, remainder taken from reference TRBV19 and TRBJ1-1, is DGGITQSPKYLFRKEGQNVTLSCEQNLNHDAMYWYRQDPGQGLRLIYYSQIVNDFQKGDIAEGYSVSREKKESFPLTVTSAQKNPTAFYLCASSMQGTGTEAFFGQGTRLTVV.

The chain has TRBV6-6 and TRBJ2-7; 8 positions match TRBD2. In germline, CDR1 is MNHNY, CDR2 SVGAGI (reference sequence). The length of the CDR3 is 16 residues. Germline trimming cut 2 bases from V and 0 bases from J; bases unmatched to any gene: 6. In DNA, the CDR3 is TGTGCCAGCAGTTACAGGGTAGCGGGGACCTCCTACGAGCAGTACTTC. This translates into CASSYRVAGTSYEQYF.

J is TRBJ2-3 and V is TRBV9; D is unresolved. Trimming took 5 bases from V and 6 from J, leaving 10 bases between them. CDR1 SGDLS and CDR2 YYNGEE come from the germline V gene. This CDR3 contains 12 residues. The CDR3 DNA reads TGTGCCAGCAGGGGCCCTGAGGATACGCAGTATTTT. Residues: CASRGPEDTQYF.

J is TRBJ2-2 and V is TRBV25-1; TRBD1 matches 9 bases. The V segment lost 7 bases and the J segment 1 base; nucleotides outside the gene matches: 4. CDR3 length: 15 residues. Germline values: CDR1 MGHDK, CDR2 SYGVNS. The chain's CDR3 is CASTRQGENTGELFF. CDR3 bases: TGTGCCAGCACTCGACAGGGGGAGAACACCGGGGAGCTGTTTTTT.

The rearrangement joins TRBV28 to TRBJ2-5, with 13 bases fitting TRBD2. The CDR3 length is 16 residues. V lost 5 bases to trimming and J lost 4 bases; unmatched junction nucleotides: 7. Germline CDR1 reads MDHEN; CDR2 reads SYDVKM. DNA for the CDR3: TGTGCCAGCAGTCCGACGGGACTAGCGGGGCGAGAGACCCAGTACTTC. It yields the protein CASSPTGLAGRETQYF.